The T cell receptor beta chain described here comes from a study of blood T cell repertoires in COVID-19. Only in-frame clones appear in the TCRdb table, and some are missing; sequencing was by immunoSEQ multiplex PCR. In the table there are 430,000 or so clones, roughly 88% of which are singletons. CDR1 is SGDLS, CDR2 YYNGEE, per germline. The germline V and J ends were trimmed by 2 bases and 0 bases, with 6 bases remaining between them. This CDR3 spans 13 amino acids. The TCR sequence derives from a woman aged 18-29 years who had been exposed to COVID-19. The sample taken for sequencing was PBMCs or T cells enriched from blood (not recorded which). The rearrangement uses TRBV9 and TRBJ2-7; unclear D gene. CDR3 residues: CASSVSISYEQYF. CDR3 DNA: TGTGCCAGCAGCGTGAGTATCTCCTACGAGCAGTACTTC.